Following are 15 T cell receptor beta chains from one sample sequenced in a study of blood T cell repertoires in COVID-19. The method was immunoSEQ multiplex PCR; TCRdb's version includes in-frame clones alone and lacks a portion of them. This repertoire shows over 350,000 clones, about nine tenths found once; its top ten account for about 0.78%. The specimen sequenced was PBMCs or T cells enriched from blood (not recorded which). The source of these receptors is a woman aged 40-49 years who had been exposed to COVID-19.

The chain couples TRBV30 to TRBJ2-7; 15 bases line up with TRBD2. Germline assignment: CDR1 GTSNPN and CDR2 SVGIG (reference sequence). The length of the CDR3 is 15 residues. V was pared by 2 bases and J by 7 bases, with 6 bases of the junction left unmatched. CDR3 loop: CAWSPGTSGRMEQYF. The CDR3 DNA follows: TGTGCCTGGAGTCCAGGGACTAGCGGGAGGATGGAGCAGTACTTC.

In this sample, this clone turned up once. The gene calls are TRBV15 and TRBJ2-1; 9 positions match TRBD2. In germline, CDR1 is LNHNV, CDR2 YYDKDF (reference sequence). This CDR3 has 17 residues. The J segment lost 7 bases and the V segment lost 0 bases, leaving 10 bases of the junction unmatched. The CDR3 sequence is CATSRDRASGIRNEQFF. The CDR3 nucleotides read TGTGCCACCAGCAGAGATAGGGCTAGCGGGATTCGGAATGAGCAGTTCTTC.

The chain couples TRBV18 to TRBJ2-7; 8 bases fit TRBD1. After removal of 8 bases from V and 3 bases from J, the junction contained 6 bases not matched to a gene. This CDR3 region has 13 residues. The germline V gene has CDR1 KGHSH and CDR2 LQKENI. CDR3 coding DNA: TGTGCCAGCCTGAAAGACAGGGGCTACGAGCAGTACTTC. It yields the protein CASLKDRGYEQYF.

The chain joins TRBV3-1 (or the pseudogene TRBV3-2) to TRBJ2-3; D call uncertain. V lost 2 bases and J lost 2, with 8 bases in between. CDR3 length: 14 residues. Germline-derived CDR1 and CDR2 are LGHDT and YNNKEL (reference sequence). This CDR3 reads CASSQTVYTDTQYF. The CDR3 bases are TGTGCCAGCAGCCAAACGGTTTACACAGATACGCAGTATTTT.

CDR3 residues: CASKYRGQESYGYTF. Here the CDR3 DNA reads TGTGCCAGCAAATACCGAGGGCAGGAGAGCTATGGCTACACCTTC. The V and J genes are TRBV6-8 and TRBJ1-2; the D is unclear. The CDR3 spans 15 residues. V lost 7 bases and J lost 4, with 19 bases in between. Germline V CDR1 and CDR2: MNHGY, SAAAGT.

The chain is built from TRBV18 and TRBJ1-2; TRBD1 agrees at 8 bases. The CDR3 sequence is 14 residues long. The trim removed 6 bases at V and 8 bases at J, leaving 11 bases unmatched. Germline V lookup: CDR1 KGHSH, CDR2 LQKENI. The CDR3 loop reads CASSGTGGVRGYTF. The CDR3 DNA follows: TGTGCCAGCTCCGGGACAGGAGGAGTGCGAGGCTACACCTTC.

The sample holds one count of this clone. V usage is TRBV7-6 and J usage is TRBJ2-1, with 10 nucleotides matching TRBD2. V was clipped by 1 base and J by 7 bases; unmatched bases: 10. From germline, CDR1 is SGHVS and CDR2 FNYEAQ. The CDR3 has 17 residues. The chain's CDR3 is CASSLELAGMLKNEQFF. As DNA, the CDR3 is TGTGCCAGCAGCTTAGAACTAGCGGGAATGTTAAAAAATGAGCAGTTCTTC. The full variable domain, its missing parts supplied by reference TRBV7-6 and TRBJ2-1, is GAGVSQSPRYKVTKRGQDVALRCDPISGHVSLYWYRQALGQGPEFLTYFNYEAQQDKSGLPNDRFSAERPEGSISTLTIQRTEQRDSAMYRCASSLELAGMLKNEQFFGPGTRLTVL.

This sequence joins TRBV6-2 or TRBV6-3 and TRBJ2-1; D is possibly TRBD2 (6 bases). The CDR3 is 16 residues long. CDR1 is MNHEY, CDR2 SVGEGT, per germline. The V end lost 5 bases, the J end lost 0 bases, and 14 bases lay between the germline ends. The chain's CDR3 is CASSNRRESSYNEQFF. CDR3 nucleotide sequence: TGTGCCAGCAGTAATCGCCGGGAGAGCTCCTACAATGAGCAGTTCTTC.

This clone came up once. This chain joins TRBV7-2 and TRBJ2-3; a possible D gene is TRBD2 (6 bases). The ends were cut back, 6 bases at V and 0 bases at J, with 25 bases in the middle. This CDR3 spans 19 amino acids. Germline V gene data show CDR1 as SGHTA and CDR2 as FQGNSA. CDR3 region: CASRIAAGLRVTSTDTQYF. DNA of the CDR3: TGTGCCAGCAGGATAGCGGCGGGACTCCGCGTTACTAGCACAGATACGCAGTATTTT.

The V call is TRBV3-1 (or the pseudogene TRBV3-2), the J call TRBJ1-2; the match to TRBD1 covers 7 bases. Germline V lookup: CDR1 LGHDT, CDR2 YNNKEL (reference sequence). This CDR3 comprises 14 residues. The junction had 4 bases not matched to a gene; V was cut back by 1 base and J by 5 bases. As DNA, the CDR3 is TGTGCCAGCAGCCAAGGGACAGGCAAATATGGCTACACCTTC. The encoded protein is CASSQGTGKYGYTF.

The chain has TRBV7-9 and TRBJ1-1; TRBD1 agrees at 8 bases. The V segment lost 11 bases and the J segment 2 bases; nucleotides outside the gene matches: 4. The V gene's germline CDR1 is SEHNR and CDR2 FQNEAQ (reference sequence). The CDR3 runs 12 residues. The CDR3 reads CAGGQANTEAFF. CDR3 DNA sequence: TGTGCCGGGGGACAGGCAAACACTGAAGCTTTCTTT.

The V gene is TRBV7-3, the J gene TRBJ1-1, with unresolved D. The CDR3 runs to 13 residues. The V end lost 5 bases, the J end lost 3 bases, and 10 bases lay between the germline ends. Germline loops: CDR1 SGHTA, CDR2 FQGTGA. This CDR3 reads CASSAQLDTEAFF. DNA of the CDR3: TGTGCCAGCAGCGCCCAATTAGACACTGAAGCTTTCTTT.

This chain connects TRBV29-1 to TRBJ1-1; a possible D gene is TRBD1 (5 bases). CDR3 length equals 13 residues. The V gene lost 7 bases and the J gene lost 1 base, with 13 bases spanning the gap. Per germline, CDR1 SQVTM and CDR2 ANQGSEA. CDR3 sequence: CSALEQANTEAFF. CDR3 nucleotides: TGCAGCGCTCTGGAACAGGCGAACACTGAAGCTTTCTTT.

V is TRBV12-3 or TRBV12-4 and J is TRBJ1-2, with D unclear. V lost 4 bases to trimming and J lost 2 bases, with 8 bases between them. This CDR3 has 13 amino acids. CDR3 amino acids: CASSSDTNYGYTF. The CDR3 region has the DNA TGTGCCAGCAGTTCTGACACAAACTATGGCTACACCTTC.

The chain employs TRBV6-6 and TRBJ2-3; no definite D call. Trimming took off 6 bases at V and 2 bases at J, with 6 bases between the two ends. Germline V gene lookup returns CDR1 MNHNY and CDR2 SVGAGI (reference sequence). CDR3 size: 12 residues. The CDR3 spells CASSLLTDTQYF. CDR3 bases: TGTGCCAGCAGCCTCCTCACAGATACGCAGTATTTT.